The 31 T cell receptor beta chains below all came from one sample that was sequenced in a study of PD-L1 blockade in urothelial cancer. Produced via immunoSEQ multiplex PCR; TCRdb's table is partial and in-frame only. The sample lists under 120,000 clones, 70% to 90% seen once, with 2.4% in the top ten. Specimen: PBMCs, collected around atezolizumab (anti-PD-L1) treatment. Receptors were obtained from a man between 50 and 59 years old with urothelial cancer.

The chain recombines TRBV9 with TRBJ1-5; perhaps TRBD1 as D (6 bases). V lost 3 bases and J lost 4, with 17 bases in between. Per the germline V gene, CDR1 is SGDLS and CDR2 is YYNGEE. The CDR3 has 16 residues. In DNA, the CDR3 is TGTGCCAGCAGCGCCACCGGGACAAGAGGAAATCAGCCCCAGCATTTT. It translates to CASSATGTRGNQPQHF.

This chain joins TRBV12-5 and TRBJ2-1, with 9 bases lining up with TRBD2. Losses at the gene ends were 7 bases for V and 8 bases for J; bases not matched to a gene: 9. CDR3 size: 14 residues. The germline gives CDR1 LGHNT, CDR2 FRNRAP. CDR3 in amino acids: CASAGVAGADEQFF. The CDR3 region has the DNA TGTGCTAGTGCGGGGGTAGCGGGAGCGGATGAGCAGTTCTTC.

This chain joins TRBV13 and TRBJ1-4; D not certain. The CDR3 has 15 residues. Deletions cut 6 bases from V and 0 bases from J, with 11 bases between. Germline CDR1 is PRHDT and CDR2 is FYEKMQ (reference sequence). The CDR3 region is CASRDNSATNEKLFF. The CDR3 DNA follows: TGTGCCAGCAGGGATAACAGTGCAACTAATGAAAAACTGTTTTTT.

The rearrangement uses TRBV7-3 and TRBJ2-3; 9 bases match TRBD2. The CDR3 is made up of 14 amino acids. V dropped 2 bases and J dropped 6; count of bases not matched to a gene: 3. Germline V CDR1 and CDR2: SGHTA, FQGTGA. The CDR3 is CASSLGGRADTQYF. Written as DNA, the CDR3 is TGTGCCAGCAGCTTAGGCGGGAGGGCGGATACGCAGTATTTT.

The V gene is TRBV2, the J gene TRBJ2-7, with 7 bases fitting TRBD1. CDR1 is SNHLY and CDR2 is FYNNEI in the germline V gene. The junction had 18 bases not matched to a gene; V was cut back by 6 bases and J by 4 bases. This CDR3 has 17 residues. The CDR3 DNA reads TGTGCCAGCAGGGGGTTGGACACAGACAGGGATCTTTACGAGCAGTACTTC. Encoded protein: CASRGLDTDRDLYEQYF.

This clone was seen just once. The chain employs TRBV20-1 and TRBJ1-3; D remains ambiguous. V was pared by 5 bases and J by 1 base, with 3 bases between. The CDR3 has 11 amino acids. Germline loops: CDR1 DFQATT, CDR2 SNEGSKA (reference sequence). CDR3 amino acids: CSAHSGNTIYF. The CDR3 nucleotides read TGCAGTGCTCATTCTGGAAACACCATATATTTT.

V is TRBV18 and J is TRBJ1-1; D is undetermined. There are 13 residues in the CDR3. Trimming removed 6 bases from V and 1 base from J, with 9 bases in between. The germline gives CDR1 KGHSH, CDR2 LQKENI. The CDR3 DNA reads TGTGCCAGCTCCCGCGACTGGAACACTGAAGCTTTCTTT. The encoded protein is CASSRDWNTEAFF.

V is TRBV4-1 and J is TRBJ1-5, with D perhaps TRBD1 (5 bases). Germline lookup yields CDR1 MGHRA and CDR2 YSYEKL. V was shortened by 0 bases and J by 3 bases, with 9 bases between the two germline ends. The CDR3 runs 15 residues. The CDR3 sequence is CASSQDGRDNQPQHF. CDR3 in DNA: TGCGCCAGCAGCCAAGATGGCAGGGACAATCAGCCCCAGCATTTT.

By share, this clone ranks as medium-sized (0.01 to 0.1%). The chain carries TRBV2 and TRBJ2-6; 10 bases match TRBD2. Per the germline V gene, CDR1 is SNHLY and CDR2 is FYNNEI. The CDR3 contains 19 residues. The J segment lost 0 bases and the V segment lost 2 bases, leaving 7 bases of the junction unmatched. Here the CDR3 DNA reads TGTGCCAGCAGTGAACAGGCGACTAGCGGGTTCTCTGGGGCCAACGTCCTGACTTTC. Translating it yields CASSEQATSGFSGANVLTF.

The V call is TRBV7-6, the J call TRBJ2-1; 10 bases match TRBD2. Per germline, CDR1 SGHVS and CDR2 FNYEAQ. This CDR3 has 17 amino acids. The J segment lost 10 bases and the V segment lost 7 bases, leaving 19 bases of the junction unmatched. CDR3 sequence reads: CASKEVPGLASDGEQFF. The DNA for the CDR3 is TGTGCCAGCAAAGAAGTCCCGGGACTAGCGTCAGATGGCGAGCAGTTCTTC.

This chain joins TRBV5-1 and TRBJ2-3, with D unresolved. The CDR3 spans 14 residues. CDR1 SGHRS and CDR2 YFSETQ come from the germline V gene. V was pared by 2 bases and J by 2 bases, with 9 bases between. CDR3 loop: CASSFPLDTDTQYF. DNA for the CDR3: TGCGCCAGCAGCTTTCCCCTAGACACAGATACGCAGTATTTT.

The chain couples TRBV28 to TRBJ1-5, with unresolved D. This CDR3 region has 13 residues. Germline values: CDR1 MDHEN, CDR2 SYDVKM. V was clipped by 9 bases and J by 6 bases, with 15 bases between them. The CDR3, as DNA: TGTGCCAGTAGAGGGAGGGAAACTCAGCCCCAGCATTTT. This translates into CASRGRETQPQHF.

The rearrangement joins TRBV27 to TRBJ2-1; 8 nucleotides align to TRBD2. Germline V CDR1 and CDR2: MNHEY, SMNVEV (reference sequence). V trimming: 10 bases; J trimming: 0 bases; junction bases outside the gene matches: 2. This CDR3 comprises 13 residues. This CDR3 is CATGTSSYNEQFF. The CDR3 DNA follows: TGTGCCACCGGGACTAGCTCCTACAATGAGCAGTTCTTC.

The chain uses TRBV5-1 and TRBJ2-1, with 7 bases that match TRBD2. Germline CDR1 is SGHRS and CDR2 is YFSETQ. The CDR3 has 15 amino acids. V shed 5 bases and J 3 bases; nucleotides not matched to a gene: 8. This CDR3 reads CASRKTGGSYNEQFF. The CDR3 nucleotides are TGCGCCAGCAGAAAAACGGGAGGAAGCTACAATGAGCAGTTCTTC.

A few counts support this clone. The gene calls are TRBV15 and TRBJ1-2; 7 positions match TRBD1. The CDR3 consists of 15 residues. The germline V gene has CDR1 LNHNV and CDR2 YYDKDF (reference sequence). The V and J ends lost 3 bases and 1 base, in that order; junction bases with no gene match: 5. This CDR3 is CATSSSRGFNYGYTF. In DNA form, the CDR3 reads TGTGCCACCAGCAGCAGCAGGGGGTTTAACTATGGCTACACCTTC. The full variable domain, rest sourced from reference TRBV15 and TRBJ1-2, is DAMVIQNPRYQVTQFGKPVTLSCSQTLNHNVMYWYQQKSSQAPKLLFHYYDKDFNNEADTPDNFQSRRPNTSFCFLDIRSPGLGDTAMYLCATSSSRGFNYGYTFGSGTRLTVV.

This chain links TRBV6-6 with TRBJ2-2; 8 bases match TRBD2. V was pared by 4 bases and J by 1 base, with 5 bases of the junction left unmatched. Germline values: CDR1 MNHNY, CDR2 SVGAGI (reference sequence). This CDR3 contains 16 residues. The CDR3 bases are TGTGCCAGCAGTTCCGCTAGCGGGCAGAACACCGGGGAGCTGTTTTTT. It specifies CASSSASGQNTGELFF.

This chain uses TRBV29-1 with TRBJ2-1; D perhaps matches TRBD2 (5 bases). V was trimmed by 3 bases and J by 9 bases, leaving 18 bases between them. The CDR3 spans 14 residues. Germline values: CDR1 SQVTM, CDR2 ANQGSEA. The CDR3 reads CSVDRRAGVGEQFF. As DNA, the CDR3 is TGCAGCGTTGACCGGCGGGCTGGAGTGGGTGAGCAGTTCTTC.

The rearrangement links TRBV14 to TRBJ1-4, with D perhaps matching TRBD1 (6 bases). Germline V gene data show CDR1 as SGHDN and CDR2 as FVKESK. The CDR3 totals 15 residues. V was shortened by 5 bases and J by 4 bases, with 14 bases between the two germline ends. CDR3 sequence: CASSTRQAFNEKLFF. CDR3 bases: TGTGCCAGCAGCACGAGACAGGCCTTTAATGAAAAACTGTTTTTT.

There are a few counts of this clone. The J gene is TRBJ1-3, the V gene TRBV5-1, with 8 positions matching TRBD1. Germline-derived CDR1 and CDR2 are SGHRS and YFSETQ. The CDR3 totals 15 residues. Losses at the gene ends were 4 bases for V and 4 bases for J; bases not matched to a gene: 7. The CDR3: CASSAGGSEGNTIYF. The CDR3 DNA is TGCGCCAGCAGCGCAGGGGGCTCAGAGGGAAACACCATATATTTT. Using reference TRBV5-1 and TRBJ1-3 for the parts outside the CDR3, the full variable domain is KAGVTQTPRYLIKTRGQQVTLSCSPISGHRSVSWYQQTPGQGLQFLFEYFSETQRNKGNFPGRFSGRQFSNSRSEMNVSTLELGDSALYLCASSAGGSEGNTIYFGEGSWLTVV.

The rearrangement links TRBV30 to TRBJ2-1; 9 bases map to TRBD2. The CDR3 consists of 15 residues. Germline V gene lookup returns CDR1 GTSNPN and CDR2 SVGIG (reference sequence). The J segment lost 6 bases and the V segment lost 2 bases, leaving 8 bases of the junction unmatched. CDR3 in amino acids: CAWSLAGGYGNEQFF. The CDR3 bases are TGTGCCTGGAGTCTCGCGGGAGGGTACGGCAATGAGCAGTTCTTC.

The V call is TRBV27, the J call TRBJ2-5; 15 bases match TRBD2. Germline loops: CDR1 MNHEY, CDR2 SMNVEV (reference sequence). This CDR3 is built from 18 residues. J lost 4 bases, V lost 5 bases, and 11 bases had no gene match. CDR3 coding DNA: TGTGCCAGCAGTCCCGGGACTAGCGGGGGGAGGAAAGCAGAGACCCAGTACTTC. Translated, it gives CASSPGTSGGRKAETQYF.

The chain links TRBV5-8 to TRBJ2-5, with TRBD1 identical over 9 bases. V lost 6 bases to trimming and J lost 5 bases; unmatched junction nucleotides: 8. The CDR3 loop spans 14 amino acids. In germline, CDR1 is SGHTS, CDR2 YDEGEE. CDR3 protein: CASNRDRAVETQYF. CDR3 DNA sequence: TGTGCCAGCAACCGGGACAGGGCCGTCGAGACCCAGTACTTC.

V and J are TRBV28 and TRBJ2-5; D possibly corresponds to TRBD1 (6 bases). The CDR3 is 18 amino acids. V dropped 6 bases and J dropped 2 bases, with 25 bases sitting between them. Germline V gene sequence: CDR1 MDHEN, CDR2 SYDVKM. The chain's CDR3 is CASSLRDKARGGQETQYF. The CDR3 coding sequence is TGTGCCAGCAGCCTACGGGACAAAGCCCGAGGGGGTCAAGAGACCCAGTACTTC. The variable domain in full, completed from reference TRBV28 and TRBJ2-5, reads DVKVTQSSRYLVKRTGEKVFLECVQDMDHENMFWYRQDPGLGLRLIYFSYDVKMKEKGDIPEGYSVSREKKERFSLILESASTNQTSMYLCASSLRDKARGGQETQYFGPGTRLLVL.

This clone has a single count. The V call is TRBV5-1, the J call TRBJ1-1, with 7 bases lining up with TRBD1. Per the germline V gene, CDR1 is SGHRS and CDR2 is YFSETQ. J was trimmed by 4 bases and V by 5 bases; bases with no gene match: 5. The CDR3 runs to 13 residues. CDR3 residues: CASRPTGSTEAFF. The CDR3 DNA sequence: TGCGCCAGCAGGCCGACAGGGAGCACTGAAGCTTTCTTT.

This clone was seen only a few times. The chain uses TRBV2 and TRBJ1-1; tentative D call: TRBD1 (6 bases). This CDR3 comprises 12 residues. The V end lost 6 bases, the J end lost 10 bases, and 15 bases lay between the germline ends. Germline V gene lookup returns CDR1 SNHLY and CDR2 FYNNEI. The CDR3 region is CASSPLGGRAFF. CDR3 in DNA: TGTGCCAGCAGCCCCCTGGGGGGGCGAGCTTTCTTT.

The V call is TRBV30, the J call TRBJ1-4, with TRBD1 matching over 9 bases. CDR3 length: 16 residues. CDR1 and CDR2 (germline): GTSNPN, SVGIG (reference sequence). V dropped 3 bases and J dropped 7; count of bases not matched to a gene: 12. The CDR3 is CAWRNRGPGWSEKLFF. The CDR3 coding sequence is TGTGCCTGGAGGAACAGGGGGCCTGGATGGAGTGAAAAACTGTTTTTT.

The chain couples TRBV19 to TRBJ2-2; a possible D gene is TRBD1 (5 bases). Germline V CDR1 and CDR2: LNHDA, SQIVND (reference sequence). The CDR3 covers 11 residues. The V and J ends lost 5 bases and 7 bases respectively, with 5 bases between them. CDR3 loop: CASSDSGELFF. The CDR3 DNA is TGTGCCAGTAGTGACAGCGGGGAGCTGTTTTTT.

V is TRBV6-5 and J is TRBJ1-5; 8 bases align to TRBD1. Trimming cost V 4 bases and J 6 bases; bases outside gene matches: 11. This CDR3 contains 16 residues. From germline, CDR1 is MNHEY and CDR2 SVGAGI. The CDR3 sequence is CASSLQGVSLGQPQHF. Written as DNA, the CDR3 is TGTGCCAGCAGTTTACAGGGGGTATCGTTGGGTCAGCCCCAGCATTTT.

The J gene is TRBJ1-1, the V gene TRBV30, with D maybe TRBD1 (5 bases). The CDR3 runs 14 residues. CDR1 is GTSNPN and CDR2 is SVGIG in the germline V gene (reference sequence). Trimming shortened V by 4 bases and J by 0 bases, and 12 bases separated the two germline ends. The CDR3 DNA follows: TGTGCCTGGAAGGGGCAGTTATTGAACACTGAAGCTTTCTTT. Translated: CAWKGQLLNTEAFF.

The chain uses TRBV6-6 and TRBJ1-1, with 7 bases matching TRBD1. This CDR3 is built from 14 residues. CDR1 and CDR2 (germline): MNHNY, SVGAGI (reference sequence). The junction had 10 bases not matched to a gene; V was cut back by 10 bases and J by 2 bases. This CDR3 reads CATRGAGLNTEAFF. In nucleotides, the CDR3 is TGTGCCACCAGGGGGGCAGGACTCAACACTGAAGCTTTCTTT.

The rearrangement uses TRBV5-1 and TRBJ2-5, with 9 positions matching TRBD2. Germline V lookup: CDR1 SGHRS, CDR2 YFSETQ. There are 15 residues in the CDR3. Trimming at V came to 5 bases and at J to 5 bases, leaving 10 bases not matched to a gene. CDR3 protein: CASSRLAGSTETQYF. CDR3 sequence (DNA): TGCGCCAGCAGTCGGCTAGCGGGATCAACGGAGACCCAGTACTTC.